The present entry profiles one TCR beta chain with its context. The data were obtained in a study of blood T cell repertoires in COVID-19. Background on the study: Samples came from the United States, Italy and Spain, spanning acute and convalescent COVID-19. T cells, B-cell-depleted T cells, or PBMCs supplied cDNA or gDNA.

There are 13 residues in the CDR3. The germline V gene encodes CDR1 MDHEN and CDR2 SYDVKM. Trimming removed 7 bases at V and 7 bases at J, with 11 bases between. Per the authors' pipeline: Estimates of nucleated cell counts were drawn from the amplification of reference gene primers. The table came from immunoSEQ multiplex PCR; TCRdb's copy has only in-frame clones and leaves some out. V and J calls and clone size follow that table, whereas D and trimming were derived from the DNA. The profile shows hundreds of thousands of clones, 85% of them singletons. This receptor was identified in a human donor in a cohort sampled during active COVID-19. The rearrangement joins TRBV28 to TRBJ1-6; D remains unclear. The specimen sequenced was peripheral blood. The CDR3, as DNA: TGTGCCAGCATTTCTCCCGGGAATTCACCCCTCCACTTT. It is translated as CASISPGNSPLHF.